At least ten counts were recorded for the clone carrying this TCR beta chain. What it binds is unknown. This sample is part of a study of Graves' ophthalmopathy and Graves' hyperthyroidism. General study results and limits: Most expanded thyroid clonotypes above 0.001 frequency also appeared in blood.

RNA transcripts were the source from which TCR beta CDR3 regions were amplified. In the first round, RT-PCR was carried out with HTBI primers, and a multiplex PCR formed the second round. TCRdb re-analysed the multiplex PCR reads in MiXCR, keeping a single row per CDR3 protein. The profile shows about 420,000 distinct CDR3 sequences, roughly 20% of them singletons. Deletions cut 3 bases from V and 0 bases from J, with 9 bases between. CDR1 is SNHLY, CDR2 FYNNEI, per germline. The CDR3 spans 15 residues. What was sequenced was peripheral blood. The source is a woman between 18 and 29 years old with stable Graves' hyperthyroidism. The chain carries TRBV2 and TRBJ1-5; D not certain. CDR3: CASSETGNSNQPQHF. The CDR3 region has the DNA TGTGCCAGCAGTGAGACGGGAAATAGCAATCAGCCCCAGCATTTT.